A single sample gave rise to the 28 T cell receptor beta chains below, sequenced in a study of blood T cell repertoires in COVID-19. Some clones are missing from TCRdb's copy, which holds only in-frame ones; the method was immunoSEQ multiplex PCR. The table has over 120,000 clones, 88% seen once. The sequenced material came from peripheral blood. Source of these receptors: a man in his sixties or seventies with acute or convalescent COVID-19.

V and J are TRBV18 and TRBJ2-1; 12 bases line up with TRBD2. The CDR3 contains 18 residues. Germline-derived CDR1 and CDR2 are KGHSH and LQKENI. With 4 bases clipped from V and 1 base from J, the junction kept 8 bases outside the gene matches. For the CDR3, the DNA is TGTGCCAGCTCACAAATCCTAGCGGGGGGGCTTTCCTACAATGAGCAGTTCTTC. It translates to CASSQILAGGLSYNEQFF.

The rearrangement uses TRBV18 and TRBJ1-2; 7 nucleotides line up with TRBD1. V lost 3 bases to trimming and J lost 3 bases; unmatched junction nucleotides: 4. Germline CDR1 and CDR2: KGHSH and LQKENI. The CDR3 loop spans 14 amino acids. In nucleotides, the CDR3 is TGTGCCAGCTCACCCTTCGGGACAGACTATGGCTACACCTTC. Its protein is CASSPFGTDYGYTF.

The chain uses TRBV2 and TRBJ2-1; 9 nucleotides line up with TRBD2. Germline CDR1 reads SNHLY; CDR2 reads FYNNEI. The length of the CDR3 is 15 residues. Trimming removed 7 bases from V and 4 bases from J; junction bases left unmatched: 8. In DNA form, the CDR3 reads TGTGCCAGCAACCTAGCGGGGCCTACTTACAATGAGCAGTTCTTC. Translation: CASNLAGPTYNEQFF.

The chain is built from TRBV19 and TRBJ1-5; possibly TRBD1 for D (6 bases). This CDR3 is built from 16 residues. V was trimmed by 6 bases and J by 2 bases, leaving 17 bases between them. CDR1 and CDR2 from the germline V gene are LNHDA and SQIVND (reference sequence). CDR3 amino acids: CASSQATQGRNQPQHF. The DNA of the CDR3 is TGTGCCAGTAGCCAGGCAACGCAGGGGCGCAATCAGCCCCAGCATTTT. Supplemented by reference TRBV19 and TRBJ1-5, the full variable domain reads DGGITQSPKYLFRKEGQNVTLSCEQNLNHDAMYWYRQDPGQGLRLIYYSQIVNDFQKGDIAEGYSVSREKKESFPLTVTSAQKNPTAFYLCASSQATQGRNQPQHFGDGTRLSIL.

This chain connects TRBV5-4 to TRBJ2-3, with 8 bases fitting TRBD2. The V gene end was trimmed by 2 bases and the J gene end by 1 base; junction bases not matched to a gene: 12. Germline V gives CDR1 SGHNT, CDR2 YYREEE (reference sequence). The CDR3 sequence is 18 residues long. The CDR3 DNA reads as TGTGCCAGCAGCTTACGGGGACTAGGGGCCGGGGGCACAGATACGCAGTATTTT. Its protein product is CASSLRGLGAGGTDTQYF.

This clone was observed once. V usage is TRBV14 and J usage is TRBJ2-1; D gene unclear. Looked up from germline, CDR1 is SGHDN and CDR2 is FVKESK. V lost 1 base to trimming and J lost 4 bases, with 11 bases between them. This CDR3 is built from 15 residues. The chain's CDR3 is CASSQGATFYNEQFF. Here the CDR3 DNA reads TGTGCCAGCAGCCAAGGCGCGACATTTTACAATGAGCAGTTCTTC.

The chain has TRBV9 and TRBJ1-1; D may be TRBD1 (5 bases). The CDR3 covers 13 residues. Germline assignment: CDR1 SGDLS and CDR2 YYNGEE. Trimming shortened V by 3 bases and J by 6 bases, and 12 bases separated the two germline ends. Written as DNA, the CDR3 is TGTGCCAGCAGCGGGGGGGACCGCTCTGAAGCTTTCTTT. As protein: CASSGGDRSEAFF.

V gene TRBV7-2 combines with J gene TRBJ1-2; 10 bases are a match to TRBD1. CDR1 and CDR2 from the germline V gene are SGHTA and FQGNSA. The CDR3 has 15 residues. J was trimmed by 4 bases and V by 3 bases; bases with no gene match: 5. Here the CDR3 DNA reads TGTGCCAGCAGCTTTACCGGGACAGGGGCCTATGGCTACACCTTC. It encodes CASSFTGTGAYGYTF.

The gene calls are TRBV6-1 and TRBJ1-1; no reliable D call. V gave up 5 bases and J gave up 3 bases, with 13 bases separating them. The V gene's germline CDR1 is MNHNS and CDR2 SASEGT. This CDR3 contains 14 residues. CDR3 region: CASSLPIGDTEAFF. CDR3 nucleotides: TGTGCCAGCAGTCTCCCGATCGGGGACACTGAAGCTTTCTTT.

This chain joins TRBV18 and TRBJ1-4; D is uncertain. V was shortened by 3 bases and J by 11 bases, with 13 bases between the two germline ends. The CDR3 has 13 residues. Germline CDR1 reads KGHSH; CDR2 reads LQKENI. The CDR3 reads CASSPAVGGKLFF. The CDR3, as DNA: TGTGCCAGCTCACCGGCCGTGGGCGGGAAACTGTTTTTT.

The chain couples TRBV11-2 to TRBJ2-3, with D maybe TRBD1 (6 bases). Trimming took 4 bases from V and 4 from J, leaving 18 bases between them. CDR1 and CDR2 from the germline V gene are SGHAT and FQNNGV. The CDR3 extends over 16 amino acids. The CDR3 region is CASSSPIATGSDTQYF. As DNA, the CDR3 is TGTGCCAGCAGCTCGCCTATCGCCACAGGGTCAGATACGCAGTATTTT.

This clone came up many times. The V call is TRBV7-3, the J call TRBJ2-1; TRBD2 agrees at 15 bases. The V segment lost 2 bases and the J segment 7 bases; nucleotides outside the gene matches: 3. There are 16 residues in the CDR3. Germline V CDR1 and CDR2: SGHTA, FQGTGA. The CDR3 sequence: CASSLEGTSGRNEQFF. For the CDR3, the DNA is TGTGCCAGCAGCTTAGAGGGGACTAGCGGGAGGAATGAGCAGTTCTTC. The complete variable domain, with remaining parts taken from reference TRBV7-3 and TRBJ2-1, reads GAGVSQTPSNKVTEKGKYVELRCDPISGHTALYWYRQSLGQGPEFLIYFQGTGAADDSGLPNDRFFAVRPEGSVSTLKIQRTERGDSAVYLCASSLEGTSGRNEQFFGPGTRLTVL.

This clone has just a few counts. The chain links TRBV10-3 to TRBJ2-7; perhaps TRBD2 as D (5 bases). This CDR3 spans 14 amino acids. Deletions cut 3 bases from V and 5 bases from J, with 14 bases between. Germline V gives CDR1 ENHRY, CDR2 SYGVKD. CDR3 sequence reads: CAISDLSRGDEQYF. The CDR3 DNA reads TGTGCCATCAGTGATCTATCCCGGGGAGACGAGCAGTACTTC.

The J gene is TRBJ2-5, the V gene TRBV23-1; no reliable D call. TRBV23-1 is marked as an open reading frame, function uncertain. The CDR3 totals 14 residues. Trimming removed 0 bases from V and 3 bases from J, with 8 bases in between. The CDR3 DNA reads TGCGCCAGCAGTCAATCGCCCAGTAAAGAGACCCAGTACTTC. Translating gives CASSQSPSKETQYF.

The gene calls are TRBV19 and TRBJ2-5; tentative D call: TRBD1 (6 bases). V was clipped by 6 bases and J by 0 bases, with 14 bases between them. The CDR3 has 15 amino acids. Germline lookup yields CDR1 LNHDA and CDR2 SQIVND (reference sequence). CDR3 bases: TGTGCCAGTAGGAGCCTTACAGGGTACCAAGAGACCCAGTACTTC. Amino acids: CASRSLTGYQETQYF.

This clone has only one observation. V gene TRBV3-1 (or the pseudogene TRBV3-2) combines with J gene TRBJ2-7; 8 bases fit TRBD1. CDR3 length: 15 amino acids. The V gene's germline CDR1 is LGHDT and CDR2 YNNKEL (reference sequence). The V and J ends lost 4 bases and 3 bases, in that order; junction bases with no gene match: 8. The CDR3 nucleotides are TGTGCCAGCAGCCCAAGCGACAGGGGCATCTACGAGCAGTACTTC. Protein: CASSPSDRGIYEQYF.

The chain joins TRBV7-2 to TRBJ2-7; D perhaps matches TRBD1 (5 bases). The V gene lost 6 bases and the J gene lost 0 bases, with 12 bases spanning the gap. In germline, CDR1 is SGHTA, CDR2 FQGNSA. CDR3 length: 14 amino acids. DNA for the CDR3: TGTGCCAGCAGAAGACAGAGTAGCTCCTACGAGCAGTACTTC. Protein product: CASRRQSSSYEQYF.

The chain uses TRBV9 and TRBJ2-5; D is uncertain. V lost 0 bases to trimming and J lost 6 bases, with 15 bases between them. The CDR3 runs 15 residues. CDR1 and CDR2 from the germline V gene are SGDLS and YYNGEE. CDR3 amino acids: CASSVVPGGQQTQYF. The CDR3 bases are TGTGCCAGCAGCGTAGTCCCTGGTGGGCAGCAGACCCAGTACTTC.

The rearrangement uses TRBV28 and TRBJ2-1, with 14 nucleotides matching TRBD2. Germline CDR1 is MDHEN and CDR2 is SYDVKM. This CDR3 spans 16 amino acids. J gave up 8 bases and V 4 bases, and 7 bases lay outside the gene matches. The CDR3 region has the DNA TGTGCCAGCAGTTCCACCGGGACTAGCGGGAGTCATGAGCAGTTCTTC. Amino acids: CASSSTGTSGSHEQFF.

The rearrangement joins TRBV10-3 to TRBJ2-7; 9 bases fit TRBD1. CDR3 size: 15 residues. CDR1 is ENHRY, CDR2 SYGVKD, per germline. Germline trimming cut 3 bases from V and 1 base from J; bases unmatched to any gene: 4. The chain's CDR3 is CAISDQGQGSYEQYF. In DNA, the CDR3 is TGTGCCATCAGTGACCAGGGACAGGGATCCTACGAGCAGTACTTC.

The chain is built from TRBV27 and TRBJ1-5; a weak D match, TRBD1 (5 bases). Germline CDR1 is MNHEY and CDR2 is SMNVEV (reference sequence). The CDR3 has 16 amino acids. Trimming shortened V by 3 bases and J by 6 bases, and 18 bases separated the two germline ends. The CDR3 region is CASSFGGASGIQPQHF. CDR3 in DNA: TGTGCCAGCAGTTTCGGGGGAGCCTCGGGGATTCAGCCCCAGCATTTT.

The chain carries TRBV10-2 and TRBJ2-4; D may be TRBD2 (5 bases). Germline lookup yields CDR1 WSHSY and CDR2 SAAADI. Deletions cut 7 bases from V and 9 bases from J, with 22 bases between. The CDR3 extends over 15 amino acids. The CDR3 DNA reads TGCGCCAGCACAGAAGGGCCGAAAACGGGGAGCATTCAGTACTTC. Its protein product is CASTEGPKTGSIQYF.

This rearrangement joins TRBV5-1 to TRBJ1-1; 9 bases map to TRBD1. The CDR3 is 15 amino acids. Per germline, CDR1 SGHRS and CDR2 YFSETQ. V shed 7 bases, J shed 5 bases, and the junction held 12 bases outside the gene matches. DNA for the CDR3: TGCGCCAGCCGTACTGGTCCCGGGACAGGGACTGAAGCTTTCTTT. Translation: CASRTGPGTGTEAFF. Variable domain in full (rest from reference TRBV5-1 and TRBJ1-1): KAGVTQTPRYLIKTRGQQVTLSCSPISGHRSVSWYQQTPGQGLQFLFEYFSETQRNKGNFPGRFSGRQFSNSRSEMNVSTLELGDSALYLCASRTGPGTGTEAFFGQGTRLTVV.

The genes are TRBV2 and TRBJ1-2; 7 positions agree with TRBD1. The CDR3 is 14 amino acids. Germline CDR1 reads SNHLY; CDR2 reads FYNNEI. J gave up 2 bases and V 5 bases, and 5 bases lay outside the gene matches. CDR3 nucleotide sequence: TGTGCCAGCAGTATGACAGGGCTCAACTATGGCTACACCTTC. Protein: CASSMTGLNYGYTF.

The V call is TRBV12-5, the J call TRBJ1-6; no clear D. V lost 6 bases to trimming and J lost 7 bases, with 10 bases between them. There are 13 residues in the CDR3. Per the germline V gene, CDR1 is LGHNT and CDR2 is FRNRAP. This CDR3 is CASGLTANSPLHF. The DNA of the CDR3 is TGTGCTAGTGGGTTAACAGCAAATTCACCCCTCCACTTT.

The chain couples TRBV28 to TRBJ1-1, with 8 bases fitting TRBD1. There are 12 residues in the CDR3. Trimming removed 7 bases from V and 8 bases from J; junction bases left unmatched: 6. Germline CDR1 MDHEN, CDR2 SYDVKM. The CDR3 reads CASNLQGEEAFF. The CDR3 nucleotides read TGTGCCAGCAACCTACAGGGGGAGGAAGCTTTCTTT.

The CDR3 DNA is TGTGCCAGCAGCCAGGATACGAGCAATCAGCCCCAGCATTTT. Protein sequence: CASSQDTSNQPQHF. The chain is built from TRBV6-5 and TRBJ1-5; D gene uncertain. The germline V gene encodes CDR1 MNHEY and CDR2 SVGAGI. V was trimmed by 6 bases and J by 1 base, leaving 10 bases between them. The CDR3 spans 14 residues.

The chain joins TRBV29-1 to TRBJ2-1, with a possible D match to TRBD1 (6 bases). Germline lookup yields CDR1 SQVTM and CDR2 ANQGSEA. The V gene lost 3 bases and the J gene lost 7 bases, with 22 bases spanning the gap. CDR3 length equals 16 residues. CDR3 coding DNA: TGCAGCGTTGAGGGATCCGGGACATGGATCTCTAATGAGCAGTTCTTC. It encodes CSVEGSGTWISNEQFF.